This TCR beta chain is from a study of response to subunit inactivated influenza vaccine listed by TCRdb under 2018. Study-level background: To follow how T cells responded to a trivalent subunit inactivated influenza vaccine, the researchers relied on deep quantitative profiling of the T cell receptor repertoire. The research as a whole found: The authors suggested that each seasonal influenza vaccination may recruit only a limited number of new T cells.

Receptor amplification or capture employed RT-PCR. Sequencing used an Illumina HiSeq 2500. TCRdb reworked the public reads: Q25 trimming with fastp, MiXCR clone assembly, productive beta chains retained. Identical CDR3 protein sequences are pooled into one entry, listed with their most common genes and DNA. Within this sample are around 850,000 distinct CDR3 sequences, with roughly 20% of them counted one time only. The ten largest clones add up to roughly a tenth of the sample. About this clonotype: What antigen it recognizes has not been identified. No much larger clone is present one base from it, and per-base qualities are unavailable.

The germline ends are 18 bases apart after V is trimmed by 7 bases and J by 5 bases. CDR1 MDHEN and CDR2 SYDVKM are derived from the germline V gene. The CDR3 starts with the cysteine, ends with the phenylalanine, and has 14 residues. The kept DNA is CDR3 alone, 42 bases in frame from the first base. This clonotype was sampled from a man in his forties or fifties who received an inactivated influenza vaccine. Donor details come from another sample of the same person, matched by shared clones. The sequencing used PBMCs from blood, collected roughly 5 days after vaccination. The sequence joins TRBV28 to TRBJ2-7; TRBD1 might be the D gene, on 6 matching bases. The bases read TGTGCCAGCACCCCCCTCCGAGGGGGTAACGAGCAGTACTTC. This sequence encodes CASTPLRGGNEQYF.